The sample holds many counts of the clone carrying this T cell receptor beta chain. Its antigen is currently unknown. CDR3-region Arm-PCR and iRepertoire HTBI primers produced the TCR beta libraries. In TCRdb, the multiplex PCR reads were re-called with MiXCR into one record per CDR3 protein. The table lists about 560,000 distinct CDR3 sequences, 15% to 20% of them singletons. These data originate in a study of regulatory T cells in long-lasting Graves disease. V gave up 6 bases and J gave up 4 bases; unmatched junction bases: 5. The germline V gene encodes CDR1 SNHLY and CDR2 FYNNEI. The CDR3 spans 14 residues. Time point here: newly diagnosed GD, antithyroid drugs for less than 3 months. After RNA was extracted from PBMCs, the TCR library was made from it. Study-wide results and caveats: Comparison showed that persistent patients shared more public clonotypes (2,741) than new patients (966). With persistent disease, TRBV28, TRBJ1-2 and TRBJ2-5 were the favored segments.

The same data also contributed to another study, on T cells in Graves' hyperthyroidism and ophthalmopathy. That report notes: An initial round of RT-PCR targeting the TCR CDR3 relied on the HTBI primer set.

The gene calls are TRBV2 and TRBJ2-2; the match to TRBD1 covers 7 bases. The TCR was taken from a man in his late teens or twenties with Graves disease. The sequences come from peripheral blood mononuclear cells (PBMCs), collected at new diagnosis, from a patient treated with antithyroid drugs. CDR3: CASSPGTVTGELFF. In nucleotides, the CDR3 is TGTGCCAGCAGCCCCGGGACAGTCACCGGGGAGCTGTTTTTT.